A single TCR beta chain is shown here with its context. The data were obtained in a study of siplizumab effects on memory and regulatory T cells. This table comes from immunoSEQ multiplex PCR, and its TCRdb copy is limited to in-frame clones, with some not included. Of 94,000 or so clones in the sample, 93% were seen once. Trimming removed 8 bases from V and 2 bases from J, with 11 bases in between. This CDR3 comprises 13 residues. CDR1 is LNHNV, CDR2 YYDKDF, per germline (reference sequence). The chain couples TRBV15 to TRBJ2-3; weak D call: TRBD2 (5 bases). The TCR comes from a human donor in good health. Sequences were obtained from CD8+ T cells sorted from blood. The CDR3 nucleotides read TGTGCCACCGGGCCGACTAACACAGATACGCAGTATTTT. It specifies CATGPTNTDTQYF.